This is a list of T cell receptor beta chains from one sample in a study of beta chain features in type 1 diabetes. Here immunoSEQ multiplex PCR was the method, and the copy in TCRdb shows in-frame clones only, minus some. The table records under 400,000 clones, roughly 12% of them present only once. The material sequenced was naive CD4+ T cells from blood. The receptors were gathered from a woman younger than 30 with type 1 diabetes. Each CDR3 is given with its conserved first and last residue. Fields, in order: D gene, V gene, clone size, J gene, CDR3 protein, CDR3 DNA. The D gene is left open where the match is weak. For some rows the clone size is stated as once, few or many, or as a class when expanded; others skip it.

D gene: -; V gene: TRBV30; clone size: -; J gene: TRBJ1-3; CDR3 protein: CAWDRRRPGNTIYF; CDR3 DNA: TGTGCCTGGGACCGACGGCGGCCTGGAAACACCATATATTTT
D gene: -; V gene: TRBV29-1; clone size: few; J gene: TRBJ1-5; CDR3 protein: CSAGWRNQPQHF; CDR3 DNA: TGCAGTGCAGGGTGGCGCAATCAGCCCCAGCATTTT
D gene: -; V gene: TRBV2; clone size: few; J gene: TRBJ1-5; CDR3 protein: CASSGQTGDQPQHF; CDR3 DNA: TGTGCCAGCAGTGGTCAGACAGGAGATCAGCCCCAGCATTTT
D gene: -; V gene: TRBV2; clone size: once; J gene: TRBJ1-2; CDR3 protein: CASRRGNGYTF; CDR3 DNA: TGTGCCAGCAGAAGAGGAAATGGCTACACCTTC
D gene: -; V gene: TRBV20-1; clone size: -; J gene: TRBJ2-7; CDR3 protein: CSARTNYEQYF; CDR3 DNA: TGCAGTGCTAGGACTAACTACGAGCAGTACTTC
D gene: -; V gene: TRBV19; clone size: -; J gene: TRBJ2-4; CDR3 protein: CASSISSRLASMDIQYF; CDR3 DNA: TGTGCCAGTAGTATCTCATCGAGGCTGGCGAGTATGGACATTCAGTACTTC
D gene: -; V gene: TRBV30; clone size: -; J gene: TRBJ2-7; CDR3 protein: CAWSVRLYEQYF; CDR3 DNA: TGTGCCTGGAGTGTGCGATTGTACGAGCAGTACTTC
D gene: TRBD1; V gene: TRBV30; clone size: -; J gene: TRBJ1-2; CDR3 protein: CAWSVEWGQEAFGYTF; CDR3 DNA: TGTGCCTGGAGTGTGGAGTGGGGACAGGAGGCGTTTGGCTACACCTTC
D gene: TRBD2; V gene: TRBV27; clone size: few; J gene: TRBJ2-1; CDR3 protein: CASSRSQREGNEQFF; CDR3 DNA: TGTGCCAGCAGCCGTAGCCAGCGGGAGGGGAATGAGCAGTTCTTC
D gene: -; V gene: TRBV19; clone size: -; J gene: TRBJ1-1; CDR3 protein: CASRQGLLNTEAFF; CDR3 DNA: TGTGCCAGTCGGCAGGGACTTCTGAACACTGAAGCTTTCTTT
D gene: -; V gene: TRBV15; clone size: -; J gene: TRBJ2-2; CDR3 protein: CATSRDLRMESGELFF; CDR3 DNA: TGTGCCACCAGCAGAGATCTCAGAATGGAGTCCGGGGAGCTGTTTTTT
D gene: -; V gene: TRBV7-9; clone size: -; J gene: TRBJ2-5; CDR3 protein: CASSLSLRQETQYF; CDR3 DNA: TGTGCCAGCAGCTTAAGTTTGCGCCAAGAGACCCAGTACTTC
D gene: -; V gene: TRBV30; clone size: few; J gene: TRBJ2-2; CDR3 protein: CAWNGQSTGELFF; CDR3 DNA: TGTGCCTGGAACGGTCAATCCACCGGGGAGCTGTTTTTT
D gene: -; V gene: TRBV7-9; clone size: few; J gene: TRBJ1-1; CDR3 protein: CASSYNRDTRRAFF; CDR3 DNA: TGTGCCAGCAGCTACAACCGGGACACCCGGAGGGCTTTCTTT
D gene: TRBD2; V gene: TRBV5-4; clone size: few; J gene: TRBJ2-1; CDR3 protein: CASSLAGLAGNEQFF; CDR3 DNA: TGTGCCAGCAGCTTGGCCGGGCTAGCGGGCAATGAGCAGTTCTTC
D gene: -; V gene: TRBV7-7; clone size: -; J gene: TRBJ2-1; CDR3 protein: CASSSTGGVNEQFF; CDR3 DNA: TGTGCCAGCAGCTCGACTGGAGGGGTCAATGAGCAGTTCTTC
D gene: -; V gene: TRBV19; clone size: few; J gene: TRBJ2-7; CDR3 protein: CASRPGSRNEQYF; CDR3 DNA: TGTGCCAGTAGGCCGGGATCGCGGAACGAGCAGTACTTC
D gene: -; V gene: TRBV13; clone size: -; J gene: TRBJ2-1; CDR3 protein: CASSLDRGNNEQFF; CDR3 DNA: TGTGCCAGCAGCTTAGATCGTGGCAACAATGAGCAGTTCTTC
D gene: -; V gene: TRBV11-2; clone size: -; J gene: TRBJ1-5; CDR3 protein: CASSFGAGQPQHF; CDR3 DNA: TGTGCCAGCAGCTTTGGGGCAGGTCAGCCCCAGCATTTT
D gene: -; V gene: TRBV28; clone size: -; J gene: TRBJ2-1; CDR3 protein: CASKPGLEGNEQFF; CDR3 DNA: TGTGCCAGCAAACCGGGACTGGAGGGCAATGAGCAGTTCTTC
D gene: TRBD1; V gene: TRBV4-1; clone size: few; J gene: TRBJ2-7; CDR3 protein: CASSQGGQAYYNEQYF; CDR3 DNA: TGCGCCAGCAGCCAGGGGGGACAGGCATATTACAACGAGCAGTACTTC
D gene: TRBD1; V gene: TRBV7-2; clone size: -; J gene: TRBJ1-2; CDR3 protein: CASSRMGQAYGYTF; CDR3 DNA: TGTGCCAGCAGCCGGATGGGACAGGCGTATGGCTACACCTTC
D gene: TRBD2; V gene: TRBV5-4; clone size: -; J gene: TRBJ2-6; CDR3 protein: CASSLGTSGPLGANVLTF; CDR3 DNA: TGTGCCAGCAGCTTGGGCACTAGCGGGCCCCTTGGGGCCAACGTCCTGACTTTC
D gene: -; V gene: TRBV30; clone size: -; J gene: TRBJ1-3; CDR3 protein: CAWRGGIAGNTIYF; CDR3 DNA: TGTGCCTGGAGGGGGGGGATTGCTGGAAACACCATATATTTT
D gene: TRBD1; V gene: TRBV7-2; clone size: -; J gene: TRBJ1-2; CDR3 protein: CASSADRARSGGYTF; CDR3 DNA: TGTGCCAGCAGTGCTGACAGGGCCCGATCTGGTGGCTACACCTTC
D gene: -; V gene: TRBV5-4; clone size: -; J gene: TRBJ2-5; CDR3 protein: CASSLGAEETQYF; CDR3 DNA: TGTGCCAGCAGTCTCGGAGCGGAGGAGACCCAGTACTTC